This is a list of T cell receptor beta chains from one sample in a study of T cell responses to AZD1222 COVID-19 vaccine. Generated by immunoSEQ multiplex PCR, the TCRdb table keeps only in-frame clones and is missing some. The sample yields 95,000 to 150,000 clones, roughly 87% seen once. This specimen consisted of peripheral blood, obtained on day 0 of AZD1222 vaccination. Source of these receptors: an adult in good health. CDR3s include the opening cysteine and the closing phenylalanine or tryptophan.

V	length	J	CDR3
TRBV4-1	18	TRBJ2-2	CASSPAGQEDRGPGELFF
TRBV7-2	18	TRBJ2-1	CASSLVRTSGVSYNEQFF
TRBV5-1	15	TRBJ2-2	CASSVSGRNTGELFF
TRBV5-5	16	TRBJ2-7	CASSRRRDSISYEQYF
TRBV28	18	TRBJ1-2	CASWRPPGHTRRRDGYTF
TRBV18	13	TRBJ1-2	CASSPGQGEGYTF
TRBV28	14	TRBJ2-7	CASSLSGRNYEQYF
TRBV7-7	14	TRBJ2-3	CASSSDRGSDTQYF
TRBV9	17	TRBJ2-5	CASSPGLAGGREETQYF
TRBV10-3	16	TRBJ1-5	CAITGTGDYSNQPQHF
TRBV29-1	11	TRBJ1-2	CSVATDYGYTF
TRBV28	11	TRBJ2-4	CASTRENIQYF
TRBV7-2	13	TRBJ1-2	CASSLVGEGGYTF
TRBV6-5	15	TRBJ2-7	CASIPNLLGPYEQYF
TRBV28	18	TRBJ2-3	CASRHHSGASPVADTQYF
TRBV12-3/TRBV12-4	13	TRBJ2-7	CASRRTGTYEQYF
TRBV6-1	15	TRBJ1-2	CASSESQGTNYGYTF
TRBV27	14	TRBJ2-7	CASMLTALSYEQYF
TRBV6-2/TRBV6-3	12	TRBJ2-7	CASSGTGYEQYF
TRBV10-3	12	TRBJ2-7	CAISEQGYEQYF
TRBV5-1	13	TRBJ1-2	CASSLTYAGGYTF
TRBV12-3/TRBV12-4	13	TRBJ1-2	CASSLQGNYGYTF
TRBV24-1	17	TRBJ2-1	CATSDLSPGTGWNEQFF
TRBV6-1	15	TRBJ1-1	CASSERIQGNTEAFF
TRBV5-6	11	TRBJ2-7	CASSLAGKQYF
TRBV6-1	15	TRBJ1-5	CASSELSGGVQPQHF
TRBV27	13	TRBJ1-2	CASSSSQGSGYTF
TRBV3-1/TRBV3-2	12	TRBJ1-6	CASSPWGSPLHF
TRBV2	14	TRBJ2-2	CASSEVGGSGELFF
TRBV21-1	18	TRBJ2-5	CASSKDAKSRTPQETQYF
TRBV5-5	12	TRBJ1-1	CASSLAFSEAFF
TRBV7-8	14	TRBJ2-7	CASSLGLLGYEQYF
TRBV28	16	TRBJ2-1	CASSFLIAGSYNEQFF
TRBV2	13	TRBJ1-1	CASSDELGTEAFF
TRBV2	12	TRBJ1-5	CASAGGNQPQHF
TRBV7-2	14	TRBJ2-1	CASSLEPSGNEQFF
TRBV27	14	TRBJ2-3	CASSLRTAQDTQYF
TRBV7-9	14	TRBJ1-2	CASSFPGGSYGYTF
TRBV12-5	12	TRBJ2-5	CASGLVEETQYF
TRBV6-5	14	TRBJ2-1	CASSSSFSYNEQFF
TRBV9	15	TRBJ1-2	CASSVEGRGNYGYTF
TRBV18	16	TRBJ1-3	CASSPGGGNSGNTIYF
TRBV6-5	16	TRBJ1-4	CASSYTPWTTNEKLFF
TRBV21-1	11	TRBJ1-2	CASNMDCGYTF
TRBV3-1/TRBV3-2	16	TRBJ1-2	CASSQAYRGLDYGYTF
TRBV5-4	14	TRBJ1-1	CASSAQTGNTEAFF
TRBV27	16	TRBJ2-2	CASSLRRQANTGELFF
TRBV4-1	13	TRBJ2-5	CASSQREGETQYF
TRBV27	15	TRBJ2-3	CASSLGQDSTDTQYF
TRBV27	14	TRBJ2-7	CASSFGRASYEQYF
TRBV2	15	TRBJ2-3	CASIPRGLRVVTQYF
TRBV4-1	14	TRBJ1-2	CASSQGVRDYGYTF
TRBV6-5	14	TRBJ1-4	CASSYGSRNEKLFF
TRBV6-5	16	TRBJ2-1	CASSYSGGGAYNEQFF
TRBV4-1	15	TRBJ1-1	CASSNDRGRYAEAFF
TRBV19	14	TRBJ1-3	CASSITFSGNTIYF